Listed here are 6 T cell receptor beta chains from one sample, sequenced in a study of beta chain features in type 1 diabetes. Study-level findings and limits: For Type 1 diabetes patients, all four CD4+ subsets carried TCRB CDR3s that were moderately but significantly shorter.

No cognate antigen is known for these TCRs. The sequenced template was cDNA made from the entire isolated RNA. Measured with immunoSEQ multiplex PCR; TCRdb has only the in-frame clones, and not every one. The sample lists about 160,000 clones, roughly 9% occurring once. The sample taken for sequencing was central memory CD4+ T cells from blood. The receptors originated from a woman between 25 and 40 years old with type 1 diabetes.

This clone showed up just a few times. The rearrangement joins TRBV18 to TRBJ2-1; TRBD2 aligns across 11 bases. CDR3 size: 17 residues. Germline V gene data show CDR1 as KGHSH and CDR2 as LQKENI. The V gene end was trimmed by 1 base and the J gene end by 4 bases; junction bases not matched to a gene: 6. CDR3 region: CASSPRTSGSGYNEQFF. In nucleotides, the CDR3 is TGTGCCAGCTCACCACGAACTAGCGGGAGCGGGTACAATGAGCAGTTCTTC.

This clone was observed a handful of times. V and J are TRBV7-9 and TRBJ1-5; tentatively, D is TRBD1 (5 bases). Germline V lookup: CDR1 SEHNR, CDR2 FQNEAQ (reference sequence). CDR3 size: 15 residues. The V end was cut by 1 base, the J end by 2 bases, with 9 bases between. The CDR3 region has the DNA TGTGCCAGCAGCTTAGAAGGGGATGGCAATCAGCCCCAGCATTTT. Its translation is CASSLEGDGNQPQHF. Supplemented by reference TRBV7-9 and TRBJ1-5, the full variable domain reads DTGVSQNPRHKITKRGQNVTFRCDPISEHNRLYWYRQTLGQGPEFLTYFQNEAQLEKSRLLSDRFSAERPKGSFSTLEIQRTEQGDSAMYLCASSLEGDGNQPQHFGDGTRLSIL.

This clone was counted between two and nine times. The V and J genes are TRBV5-4 and TRBJ2-3; 9 nucleotides line up with TRBD2. CDR3 length equals 17 residues. CDR1 and CDR2 from the germline V gene are SGHNT and YYREEE (reference sequence). With 1 base clipped from V and 0 bases from J, the junction kept 6 bases outside the gene matches. CDR3 region: CASSLRLADPSTDTQYF. DNA of the CDR3: TGTGCCAGCAGCTTGAGACTAGCGGATCCTAGCACAGATACGCAGTATTTT.

Only a few counts were recorded for this clone. This chain connects TRBV30 to TRBJ2-5; tentatively, D is TRBD1 (6 bases). V lost 2 bases to trimming and J lost 1 base, with 14 bases between them. Germline loops: CDR1 GTSNPN, CDR2 SVGIG (reference sequence). The CDR3 sequence is 15 residues long. The CDR3 nucleotides are TGTGCCTGGAGTTCCAGTAGGACAGCCCAAGAGACCCAGTACTTC. Its translation: CAWSSSRTAQETQYF.

This clone was counted at least ten times. V is TRBV10-3 and J is TRBJ2-3, with no clear D. Germline CDR1 ENHRY, CDR2 SYGVKD. There are 15 residues in the CDR3. Trimming pared 6 bases from V and 2 bases from J, leaving 15 bases between. The CDR3 sequence: CAISQQQRITDTQYF. The CDR3 DNA reads as TGTGCCATCAGCCAGCAACAGAGAATCACAGATACGCAGTATTTT.

The genes are TRBV5-6 and TRBJ1-4, with no clear D. Trimming took off 0 bases at V and 5 bases at J, with 11 bases between the two ends. Per the germline V gene, CDR1 is SGHDT and CDR2 is YYEEEE. This CDR3 is built from 15 residues. CDR3 sequence: CASSLEQALNEKLFF. The DNA of the CDR3 is TGTGCCAGCAGCTTGGAGCAGGCTTTAAATGAAAAACTGTTTTTT.